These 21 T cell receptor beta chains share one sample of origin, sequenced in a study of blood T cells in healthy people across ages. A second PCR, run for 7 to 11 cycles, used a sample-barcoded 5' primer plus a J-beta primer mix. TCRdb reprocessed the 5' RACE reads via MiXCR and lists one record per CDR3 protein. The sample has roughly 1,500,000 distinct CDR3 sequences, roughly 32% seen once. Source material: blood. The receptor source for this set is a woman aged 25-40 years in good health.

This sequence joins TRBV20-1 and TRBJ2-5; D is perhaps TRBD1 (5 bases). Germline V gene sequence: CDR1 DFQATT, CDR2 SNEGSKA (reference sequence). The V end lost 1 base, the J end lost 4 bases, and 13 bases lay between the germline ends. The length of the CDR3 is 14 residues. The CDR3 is CSARAGLLTETQYF. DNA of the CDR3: TGCAGTGCTAGAGCAGGGTTATTGACAGAGACCCAGTACTTC.

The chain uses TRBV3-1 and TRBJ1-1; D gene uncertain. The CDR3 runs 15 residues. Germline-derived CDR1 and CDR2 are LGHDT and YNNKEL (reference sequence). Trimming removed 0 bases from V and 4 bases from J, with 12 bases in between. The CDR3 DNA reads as TGTGCCAGCAGCCAAGATCACACTCGGACCACTGAAGCTTTCTTT. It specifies CASSQDHTRTTEAFF.

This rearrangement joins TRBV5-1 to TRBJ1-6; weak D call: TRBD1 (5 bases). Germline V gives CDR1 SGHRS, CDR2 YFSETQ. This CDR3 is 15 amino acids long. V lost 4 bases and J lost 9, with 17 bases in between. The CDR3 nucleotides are TGCGCCAGCAGCCCCAGCGGGGCAGGCGGTTCACCCCTCCACTTT. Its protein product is CASSPSGAGGSPLHF.

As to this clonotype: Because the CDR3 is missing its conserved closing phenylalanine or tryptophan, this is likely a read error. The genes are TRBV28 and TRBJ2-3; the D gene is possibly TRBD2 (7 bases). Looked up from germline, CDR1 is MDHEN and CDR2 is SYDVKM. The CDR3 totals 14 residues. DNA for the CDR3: TGTGCCAGCAGGCTGGGGGGGCGCATCGATATGCAGTATCTT. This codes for CASRLGGRIDMQYL.

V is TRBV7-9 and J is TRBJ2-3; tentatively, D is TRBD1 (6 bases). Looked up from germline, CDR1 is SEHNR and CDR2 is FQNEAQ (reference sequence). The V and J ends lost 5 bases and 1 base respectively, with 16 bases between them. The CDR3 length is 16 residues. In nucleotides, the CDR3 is TGTGCCAGCAGCCCTAGTGATGGGGGCGGCACAGATACGCAGTATTTT. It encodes CASSPSDGGGTDTQYF.

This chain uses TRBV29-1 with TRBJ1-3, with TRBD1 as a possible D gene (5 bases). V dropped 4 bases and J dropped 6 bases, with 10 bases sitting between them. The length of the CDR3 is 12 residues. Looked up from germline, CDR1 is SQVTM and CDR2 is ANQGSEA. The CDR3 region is CSVAGVENTIYF. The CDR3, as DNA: TGCAGCGTTGCGGGGGTGGAAAACACCATATATTTT.

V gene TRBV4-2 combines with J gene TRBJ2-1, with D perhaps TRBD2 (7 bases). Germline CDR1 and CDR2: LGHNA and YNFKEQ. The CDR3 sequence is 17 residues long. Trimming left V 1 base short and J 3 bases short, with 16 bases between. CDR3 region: CASSQAPRGAFYNEQFF. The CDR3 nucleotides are TGTGCCAGCAGCCAAGCCCCACGGGGGGCCTTCTACAATGAGCAGTTCTTC.

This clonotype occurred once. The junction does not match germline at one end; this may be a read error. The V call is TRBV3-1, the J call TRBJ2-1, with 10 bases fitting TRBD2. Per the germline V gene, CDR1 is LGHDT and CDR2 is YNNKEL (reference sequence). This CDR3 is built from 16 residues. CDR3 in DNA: TGTGCCAACAGCCAAGGTGAACTAGCGGGAAGCAATGAGCAGTTCTTC. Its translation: CANSQGELAGSNEQFF.

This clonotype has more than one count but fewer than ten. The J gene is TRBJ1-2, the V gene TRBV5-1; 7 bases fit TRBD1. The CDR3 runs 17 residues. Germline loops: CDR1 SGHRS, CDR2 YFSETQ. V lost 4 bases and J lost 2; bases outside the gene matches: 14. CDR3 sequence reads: CASSQQWNRGANYGYTF. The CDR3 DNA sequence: TGCGCCAGCAGCCAACAATGGAACAGGGGTGCGAACTATGGCTACACCTTC.

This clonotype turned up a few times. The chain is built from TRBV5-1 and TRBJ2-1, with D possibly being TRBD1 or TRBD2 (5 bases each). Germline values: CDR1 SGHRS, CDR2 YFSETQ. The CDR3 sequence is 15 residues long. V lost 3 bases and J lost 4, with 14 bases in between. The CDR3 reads CASSSLGESYNEQFF. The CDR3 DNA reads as TGCGCCAGCAGCTCCTTGGGGGAATCATACAATGAGCAGTTCTTC.

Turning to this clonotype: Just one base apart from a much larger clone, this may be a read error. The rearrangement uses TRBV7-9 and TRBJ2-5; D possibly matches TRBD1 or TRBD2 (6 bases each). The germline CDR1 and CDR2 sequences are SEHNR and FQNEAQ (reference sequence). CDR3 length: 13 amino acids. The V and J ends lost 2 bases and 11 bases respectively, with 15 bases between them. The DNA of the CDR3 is TGTGCCAGCAGCTTAAAGGGGGGCTACGGGCAGTACTTC. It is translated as CASSLKGGYGQYF.

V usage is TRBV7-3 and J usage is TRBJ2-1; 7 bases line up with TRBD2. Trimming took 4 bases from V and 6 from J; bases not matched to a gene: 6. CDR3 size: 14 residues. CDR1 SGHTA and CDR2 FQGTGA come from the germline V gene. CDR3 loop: CASSSGLVPNEQFF. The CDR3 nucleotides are TGTGCCAGCAGCTCCGGACTAGTCCCCAATGAGCAGTTCTTC. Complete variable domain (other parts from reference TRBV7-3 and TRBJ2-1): GAGVSQTPSNKVTEKGKYVELRCDPISGHTALYWYRQSLGQGPEFLIYFQGTGAADDSGLPNDRFFAVRPEGSVSTLKIQRTERGDSAVYLCASSSGLVPNEQFFGPGTRLTVL.

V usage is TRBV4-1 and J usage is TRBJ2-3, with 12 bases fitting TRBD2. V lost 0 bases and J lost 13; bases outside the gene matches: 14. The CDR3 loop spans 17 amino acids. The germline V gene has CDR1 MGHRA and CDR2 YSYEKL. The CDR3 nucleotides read TGCGCCAGCAGCCAAGATTCGTCCTGGGCTAGCGGGGGGGCAAAGTATTTT. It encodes CASSQDSSWASGGAKYF.

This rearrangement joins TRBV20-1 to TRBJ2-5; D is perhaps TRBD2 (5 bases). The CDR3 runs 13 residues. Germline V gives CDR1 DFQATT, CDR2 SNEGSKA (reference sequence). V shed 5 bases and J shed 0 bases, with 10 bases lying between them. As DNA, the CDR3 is TGCAGTGCTCTGAGGGCGGACCAAGAGACCCAGTACTTC. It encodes CSALRADQETQYF.

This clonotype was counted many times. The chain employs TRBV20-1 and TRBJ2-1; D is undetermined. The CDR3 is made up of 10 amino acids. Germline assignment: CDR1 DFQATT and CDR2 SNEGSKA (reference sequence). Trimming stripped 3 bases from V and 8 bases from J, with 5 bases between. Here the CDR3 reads CSASLHEQFF. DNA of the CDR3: TGCAGTGCTAGTCTCCATGAGCAGTTCTTC.

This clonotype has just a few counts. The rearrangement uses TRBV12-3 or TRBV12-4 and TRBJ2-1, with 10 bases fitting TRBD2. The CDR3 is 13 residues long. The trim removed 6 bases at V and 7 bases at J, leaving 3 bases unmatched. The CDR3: CASRLAGANEQFF. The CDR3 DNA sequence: TGTGCCAGCAGGCTAGCGGGAGCGAATGAGCAGTTCTTC.

CDR3 residues: CASSLGDRGPVTEAFF. The CDR3 nucleotides are TGCGCCAGCAGCTTGGGGGACAGGGGGCCGGTCACTGAAGCTTTCTTT. This chain joins TRBV5-1 and TRBJ1-1; TRBD1 aligns across 12 bases. V lost 0 bases and J lost 4; bases outside the gene matches: 4. This CDR3 is 16 amino acids long. The germline V gene has CDR1 SGHRS and CDR2 YFSETQ.

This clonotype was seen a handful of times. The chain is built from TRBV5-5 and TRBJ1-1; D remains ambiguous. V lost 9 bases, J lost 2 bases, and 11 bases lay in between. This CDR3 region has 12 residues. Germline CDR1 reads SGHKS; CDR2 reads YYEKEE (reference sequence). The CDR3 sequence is CATSQINTEAFF. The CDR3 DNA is TGTGCCACCTCACAGATTAACACTGAAGCTTTCTTT.

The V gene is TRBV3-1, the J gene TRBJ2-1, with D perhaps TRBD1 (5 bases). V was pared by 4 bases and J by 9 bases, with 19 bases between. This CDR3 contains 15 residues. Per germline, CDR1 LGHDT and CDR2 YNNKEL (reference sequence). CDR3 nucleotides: TGTGCCAGCAGCCTGGCACAGGCGCGGCGTAGTGAGCAGTTCTTC. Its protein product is CASSLAQARRSEQFF.

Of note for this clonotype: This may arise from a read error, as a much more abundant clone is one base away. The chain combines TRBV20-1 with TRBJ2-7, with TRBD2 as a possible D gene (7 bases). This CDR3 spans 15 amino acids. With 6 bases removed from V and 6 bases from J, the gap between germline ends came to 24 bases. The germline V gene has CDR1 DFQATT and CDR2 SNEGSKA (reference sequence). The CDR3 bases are TGCAGTGCCTCCCGGGAAGGGGGAGGGAGCGGCGAGCAGTACTTC. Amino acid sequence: CSASREGGGSGEQYF.

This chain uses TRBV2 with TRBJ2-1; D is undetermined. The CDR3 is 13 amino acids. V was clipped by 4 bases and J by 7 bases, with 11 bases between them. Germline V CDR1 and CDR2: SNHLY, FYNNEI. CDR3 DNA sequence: TGTGCCAGCAGTGTAGGTGGGTTTAATGAGCAGTTCTTC. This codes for CASSVGGFNEQFF.